This record concerns one T cell receptor (beta chain) sequence. Preparation of the TCRbeta library involved a method that used unique molecular identifiers. Each CDR3 protein is one row after TCRdb ran MiXCR on the PCR reads. Of 400,000 to 500,000 distinct CDR3 sequences in the sample, roughly a tenth were seen once. The germline gives CDR1 MNHEY, CDR2 SVGAGI. Trimming took off 0 bases at V and 1 base at J, with 9 bases between the two ends. This CDR3 is built from 15 residues. This entry comes from a study of T-cell reconstitution after alpha-beta-depleted transplantation in children. The rearrangement links TRBV6-5 to TRBJ2-5; a weak D match, TRBD2 (5 bases). The sequence came from a human donor who donated a stem cell graft to a child with acute myeloid leukemia. This material consisted of PBMCs from the stem cell graft donor, taken from the stem cell graft. The CDR3 DNA is TGTGCCAGCAGTTACTCGACTGCGGGCCAAGAGACCCAGTACTTC. Translation gives CASSYSTAGQETQYF.